The 21 T cell receptor beta chains below come from one sample, sequenced in a study of T-cell memory formation after mild COVID-19. TCRdb re-derived calls from the 5' RACE reads in MiXCR, one entry per CDR3 protein. The sample lists 470,000 or so distinct CDR3 sequences, approximately 23% occurring once. The sequenced sample was PBMCs or a T cell subset sorted from them (not recorded which). These receptors were taken from an adult woman who had mild COVID-19 (a few samples of this study predate the infection). Cell type and time point are not known.

The chain uses TRBV27 and TRBJ1-4, with D perhaps matching TRBD1 (6 bases). The V gene lost 3 bases and the J gene lost 6 bases, with 11 bases spanning the gap. Germline CDR1 is MNHEY and CDR2 is SMNVEV (reference sequence). The CDR3 is made up of 14 amino acids. CDR3 sequence (DNA): TGTGCCAGCAGTTTGTCGCCAGGGGATGAAAAACTGTTTTTT. Translating gives CASSLSPGDEKLFF.

This chain links TRBV24-1 with TRBJ2-1; 12 nucleotides line up with TRBD2. Germline CDR1 is KGHDR and CDR2 is SFDVKD. The CDR3 has 18 residues. Trimming cost V 4 bases and J 3 bases; bases outside gene matches: 9. The CDR3 loop is CATSESPSGGAGYNEQFF. The DNA of the CDR3 is TGTGCCACCAGTGAGTCCCCTAGCGGGGGGGCTGGCTACAATGAGCAGTTCTTC.

The chain carries TRBV9 and TRBJ1-5, with a tentative D call TRBD1 (6 bases). Between the trimmed V and J ends, which lost 4 bases and 0 bases, there was a span of 14 bases. CDR1 and CDR2 (germline): SGDLS, YYNGEE. CDR3 length: 16 amino acids. The CDR3 loop reads CASSPGDIVSNQPQHF. The CDR3, as DNA: TGTGCCAGCAGCCCTGGGGACATTGTTAGCAATCAGCCCCAGCATTTT.

The V gene is TRBV20-1, the J gene TRBJ1-1, with no clear D. Germline V lookup: CDR1 DFQATT, CDR2 SNEGSKA (reference sequence). The CDR3 is 11 residues long. With 7 bases removed from V and 7 bases from J, the gap between germline ends came to 13 bases. As DNA, the CDR3 is TGCAGTGAAGGTTTTATCGATGAAGCTTTCTTT. Translation gives CSEGFIDEAFF.

This sequence joins TRBV9 and TRBJ2-5; the D gene is possibly TRBD2 (5 bases). CDR1 and CDR2 from the germline V gene are SGDLS and YYNGEE. CDR3 length: 13 amino acids. Between the trimmed V and J ends, which lost 7 bases and 2 bases, there was a span of 12 bases. DNA of the CDR3: TGTGCCAGCGGCCCTAGCACACAAGAGACCCAGTACTTC. It specifies CASGPSTQETQYF.

The rearrangement uses TRBV4-1 and TRBJ2-5; TRBD2 matches at 16 bases. CDR3 size: 17 residues. CDR1 MGHRA and CDR2 YSYEKL come from the germline V gene. The V segment lost 4 bases and the J segment 2 bases; nucleotides outside the gene matches: 4. CDR3 sequence reads: CASSLGLAGGPQETQYF. The CDR3 DNA sequence: TGCGCCAGCAGCCTGGGACTAGCGGGGGGGCCACAAGAGACCCAGTACTTC.

This clonotype was picked up a small number of times. CDR3 sequence: CASSLGLANEQYF. The DNA for the CDR3 is TGTGCCAGCAGTTTAGGGCTAGCGAACGAGCAGTACTTC. The V call is TRBV27, the J call TRBJ2-7; TRBD2 is a possible D gene (6 bases). CDR3 length: 13 amino acids. Trimming pared 2 bases from V and 5 bases from J, leaving 10 bases between. Germline CDR1 reads MNHEY; CDR2 reads SMNVEV (reference sequence).

This clonotype was observed a few times. The chain is built from TRBV29-1 and TRBJ2-7, with D possibly being TRBD2 (5 bases). The germline V and J ends were trimmed by 5 bases and 3 bases, with 8 bases remaining between them. The CDR3 covers 11 residues. Germline loops: CDR1 SQVTM, CDR2 ANQGSEA. CDR3 region: CSVRGYYEQYF. The CDR3 DNA reads as TGCAGCGTTAGAGGGTACTACGAGCAGTACTTC.

This chain uses TRBV12-3 or TRBV12-4 with TRBJ2-3, with 8 nucleotides matching TRBD2. V shed 3 bases and J 4 bases; nucleotides not matched to a gene: 15. The CDR3 extends over 18 amino acids. The CDR3 DNA reads as TGTGCCAGCAGTTTCCCCAGCGGGAGTATGATAGGGGCAGATACGCAGTATTTT. This gives the protein CASSFPSGSMIGADTQYF.

This clonotype was detected only a few times. J is TRBJ2-3 and V is TRBV20-1; 9 bases are a match to TRBD2. Germline V gene lookup returns CDR1 DFQATT and CDR2 SNEGSKA (reference sequence). The V segment lost 4 bases and the J segment 5 bases; nucleotides outside the gene matches: 4. CDR3 size: 13 residues. CDR3 amino acids: CSANPSGIDTQYF. CDR3 DNA sequence: TGCAGTGCTAATCCTAGCGGGATAGATACGCAGTATTTT.

V usage is TRBV30 and J usage is TRBJ1-1; the D gene is possibly TRBD1 (6 bases). Trimming removed 3 bases at V and 4 bases at J, with 12 bases between. CDR1 is GTSNPN, CDR2 SVGIG, per germline (reference sequence). The CDR3 has 13 residues. In DNA, the CDR3 is TGTGCCTGGAGGTTTACAGGGAGCACTGAAGCTTTCTTT. Encoded protein: CAWRFTGSTEAFF.

The rearrangement joins TRBV10-2 to TRBJ2-2; tentatively, D is TRBD1 (6 bases). The V and J ends lost 6 bases and 4 bases respectively, with 12 bases between them. Germline V gene sequence: CDR1 WSHSY, CDR2 SAAADI. This CDR3 is built from 14 residues. CDR3 sequence: CASREDRGTGELFF. CDR3 in DNA: TGCGCCAGCAGGGAGGACAGAGGCACCGGGGAGCTGTTTTTT.

The chain recombines TRBV6-5 with TRBJ1-5; D gene uncertain. V was trimmed by 5 bases and J by 7 bases, leaving 12 bases between them. CDR1 is MNHEY and CDR2 is SVGAGI in the germline V gene. This CDR3 is 13 amino acids long. CDR3 coding DNA: TGTGCCAGCAGTGTACATACGGAACAGCCCCAGCATTTT. Translating it yields CASSVHTEQPQHF.

This clonotype has a handful of counts. The chain is built from TRBV20-1 and TRBJ2-7; D possibly matches TRBD1 or TRBD2 (5 bases each). The CDR3 runs to 12 residues. V was cut by 7 bases and J by 5 bases, with 15 bases left in between. Germline V lookup: CDR1 DFQATT, CDR2 SNEGSKA (reference sequence). CDR3 protein: CSVRRGDHEQYF. The CDR3 DNA reads TGCAGTGTCCGACGAGGGGACCACGAGCAGTACTTC.

V is TRBV6-1 and J is TRBJ2-3; 11 bases map to TRBD2. V was pared by 1 base and J by 6 bases, with 6 bases of the junction left unmatched. Germline V gives CDR1 MNHNS, CDR2 SASEGT. The CDR3 contains 16 residues. The DNA of the CDR3 is TGTGCCAGCAGTGAAGTCCTAGCGGGGGGAAAGGATACGCAGTATTTT. It specifies CASSEVLAGGKDTQYF.

This chain links TRBV20-1 with TRBJ1-1; TRBD1 aligns across 9 bases. The V and J ends lost 5 bases and 5 bases, in that order; junction bases with no gene match: 3. Per germline, CDR1 DFQATT and CDR2 SNEGSKA (reference sequence). This CDR3 is 12 amino acids long. The DNA of the CDR3 is TGCAGTGCTGACAGGGGGAGGACTGAAGCTTTCTTT. Amino acids: CSADRGRTEAFF.

The chain combines TRBV12-3 or TRBV12-4 with TRBJ1-6, with 7 bases identical to TRBD1. The J segment lost 8 bases and the V segment lost 7 bases, leaving 17 bases of the junction unmatched. The CDR3 runs to 17 residues. This chain's CDR3 is CASMIGRGLGMDSPLHF. DNA for the CDR3: TGTGCCAGCATGATCGGGAGGGGGCTAGGGATGGATTCACCCCTCCACTTT.

This clonotype was observed a handful of times. This sequence joins TRBV11-2 and TRBJ2-7, with a weak D call TRBD2 (6 bases). Germline lookup yields CDR1 SGHAT and CDR2 FQNNGV. Trimming removed 5 bases at V and 4 bases at J, with 15 bases between. The CDR3 extends over 14 amino acids. The CDR3 loop is CASSQYAGSYEQYF. The CDR3 region has the DNA TGTGCCAGCAGCCAATACGCGGGGTCTTACGAGCAGTACTTC.

This clonotype was recorded a few times. This chain links TRBV5-1 with TRBJ1-5; D is unresolved. The CDR3 loop spans 13 amino acids. V dropped 1 base and J dropped 4 bases, with 6 bases sitting between them. Germline V gives CDR1 SGHRS, CDR2 YFSETQ. The CDR3 is CASSLNGNQPQHF. CDR3 coding DNA: TGCGCCAGCAGCTTGAATGGTAATCAGCCCCAGCATTTT.

V usage is TRBV12-3 or TRBV12-4 and J usage is TRBJ1-5; D possibly corresponds to TRBD1 (5 bases). Deletions cut 1 base from V and 1 base from J, with 8 bases between. The CDR3 has 15 residues. CDR3: CASSLGWTSNQPQHF. Written as DNA, the CDR3 is TGTGCCAGCAGTTTAGGTTGGACAAGCAATCAGCCCCAGCATTTT.

V gene TRBV20-1 combines with J gene TRBJ2-3, with TRBD2 matching over 7 bases. The trim removed 1 base at V and 3 bases at J, leaving 10 bases unmatched. The germline CDR1 and CDR2 sequences are DFQATT and SNEGSKA (reference sequence). The CDR3 length is 16 residues. CDR3 residues: CSARAYRSGGTDTQYF. The DNA for the CDR3 is TGCAGTGCTAGAGCGTACAGGTCGGGGGGTACAGATACGCAGTATTTT.